This T cell receptor (beta chain) was captured in a study of technical replicates of blood from a handful of donors. The CDR3 is 16 residues long. Trimming cost V 4 bases and J 2 bases; bases outside gene matches: 4. Looked up from germline, CDR1 is KGHSH and CDR2 is LQKENI. The assay was immunoSEQ multiplex PCR, and TCRdb's table has in-frame clones only and misses some. The table has 100,000 or so clones, 90% to 96% seen once. The clonotype comes from a human donor in good health. This chain uses TRBV18 with TRBJ2-3, with 12 bases fitting TRBD2. Sequencing was done on a sample of T cells isolated from PBMCs. The CDR3: CASSLRTSGTTDTQYF. The CDR3, as DNA: TGTGCCAGCTCACTAAGGACTAGCGGGACCACAGATACGCAGTATTTT.